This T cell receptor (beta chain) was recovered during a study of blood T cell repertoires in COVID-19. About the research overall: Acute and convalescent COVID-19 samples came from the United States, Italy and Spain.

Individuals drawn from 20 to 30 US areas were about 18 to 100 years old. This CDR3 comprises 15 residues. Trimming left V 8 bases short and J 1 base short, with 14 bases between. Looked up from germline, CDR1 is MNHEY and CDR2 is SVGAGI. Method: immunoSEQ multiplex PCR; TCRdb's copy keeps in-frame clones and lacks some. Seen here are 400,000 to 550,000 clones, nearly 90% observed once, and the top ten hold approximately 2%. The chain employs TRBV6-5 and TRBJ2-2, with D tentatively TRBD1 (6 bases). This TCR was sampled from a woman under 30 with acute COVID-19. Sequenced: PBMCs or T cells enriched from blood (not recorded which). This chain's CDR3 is CASAIPGQNTGELFF. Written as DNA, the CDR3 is TGTGCCAGCGCCATCCCGGGACAGAACACCGGGGAGCTGTTTTTT.